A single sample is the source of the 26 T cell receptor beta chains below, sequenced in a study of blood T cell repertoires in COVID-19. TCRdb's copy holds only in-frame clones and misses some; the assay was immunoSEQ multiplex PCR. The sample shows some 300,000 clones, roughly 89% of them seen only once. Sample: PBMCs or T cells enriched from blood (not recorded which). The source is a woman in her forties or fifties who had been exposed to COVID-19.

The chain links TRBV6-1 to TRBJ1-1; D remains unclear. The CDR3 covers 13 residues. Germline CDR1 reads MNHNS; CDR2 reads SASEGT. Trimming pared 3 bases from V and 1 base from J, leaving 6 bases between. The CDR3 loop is CASSDYRNTEAFF. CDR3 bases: TGTGCCAGCAGTGATTACAGGAACACTGAAGCTTTCTTT.

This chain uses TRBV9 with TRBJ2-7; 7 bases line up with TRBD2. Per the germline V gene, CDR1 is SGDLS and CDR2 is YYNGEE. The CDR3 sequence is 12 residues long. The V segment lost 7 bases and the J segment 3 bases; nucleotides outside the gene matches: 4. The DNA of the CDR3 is TGTGCCAGCGCTGGGGGGGTCTACGAGCAGTACTTC. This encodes CASAGGVYEQYF.

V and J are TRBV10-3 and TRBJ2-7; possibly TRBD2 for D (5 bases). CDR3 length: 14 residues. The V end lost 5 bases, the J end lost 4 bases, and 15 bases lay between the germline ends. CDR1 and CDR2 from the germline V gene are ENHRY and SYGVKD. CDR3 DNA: TGTGCCATCAGTTACAGTACTAGGAGTTACGAGCAGTACTTC. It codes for CAISYSTRSYEQYF.

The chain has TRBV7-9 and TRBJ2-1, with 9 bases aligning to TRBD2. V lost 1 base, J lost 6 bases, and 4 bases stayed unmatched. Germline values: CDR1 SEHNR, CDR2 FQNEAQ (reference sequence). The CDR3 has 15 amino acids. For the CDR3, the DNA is TGTGCCAGCAGCTTAGGACTAGCGGAGATCAATGAGCAGTTCTTC. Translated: CASSLGLAEINEQFF. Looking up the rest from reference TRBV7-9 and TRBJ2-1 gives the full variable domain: DTGVSQNPRHKITKRGQNVTFRCDPISEHNRLYWYRQTLGQGPEFLTYFQNEAQLEKSRLLSDRFSAERPKGSFSTLEIQRTEQGDSAMYLCASSLGLAEINEQFFGPGTRLTVL.

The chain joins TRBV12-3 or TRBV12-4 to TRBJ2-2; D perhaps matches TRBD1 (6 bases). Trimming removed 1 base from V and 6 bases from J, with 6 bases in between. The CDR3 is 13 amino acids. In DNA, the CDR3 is TGTGCCAGCAGTTTAGGACAGGCCGGGGAGCTGTTTTTT. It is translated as CASSLGQAGELFF.

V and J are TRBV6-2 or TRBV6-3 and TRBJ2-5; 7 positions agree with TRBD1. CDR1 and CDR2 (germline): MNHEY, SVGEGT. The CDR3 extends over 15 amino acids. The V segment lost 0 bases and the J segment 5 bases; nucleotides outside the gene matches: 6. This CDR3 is CASSYSISRGETQYF. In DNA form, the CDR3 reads TGTGCCAGCAGTTACTCGATCAGCAGGGGGGAGACCCAGTACTTC.

The CDR3 DNA is TGCGCCAGCGGTACAGGGGCAGACAATCAGCCCCAGCATTTT. Translation: CASGTGADNQPQHF. The chain joins TRBV5-1 to TRBJ1-5; 7 bases line up with TRBD1. The CDR3 spans 14 residues. The J segment lost 3 bases and the V segment lost 7 bases, leaving 7 bases of the junction unmatched. Germline V gene lookup returns CDR1 SGHRS and CDR2 YFSETQ. The full variable domain, completed using reference TRBV5-1 and TRBJ1-5, is KAGVTQTPRYLIKTRGQQVTLSCSPISGHRSVSWYQQTPGQGLQFLFEYFSETQRNKGNFPGRFSGRQFSNSRSEMNVSTLELGDSALYLCASGTGADNQPQHFGDGTRLSIL.

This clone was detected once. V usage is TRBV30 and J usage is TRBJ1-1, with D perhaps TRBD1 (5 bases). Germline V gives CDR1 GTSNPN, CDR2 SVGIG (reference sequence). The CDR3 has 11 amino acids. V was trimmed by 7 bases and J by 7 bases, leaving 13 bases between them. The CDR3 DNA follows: TGTGCCTTGGGGGAGGGAAATGAAGCTTTCTTT. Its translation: CALGEGNEAFF. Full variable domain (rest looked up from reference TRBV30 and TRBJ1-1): SQTIHQWPATLVQPVGSPLSLECTVEGTSNPNLYWYRQAAGRGLQLLFYSVGIGQISSEVPQNLSASRPQDRQFILSSKKLLLSDSGFYLCALGEGNEAFFGQGTRLTVV.

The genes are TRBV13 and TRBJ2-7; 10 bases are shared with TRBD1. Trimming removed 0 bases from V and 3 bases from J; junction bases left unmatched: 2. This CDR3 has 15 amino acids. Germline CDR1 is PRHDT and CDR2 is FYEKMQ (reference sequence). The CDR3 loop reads CASSLGGTGVYEQYF. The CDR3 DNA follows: TGTGCCAGCAGCTTAGGGGGGACAGGGGTCTACGAGCAGTACTTC. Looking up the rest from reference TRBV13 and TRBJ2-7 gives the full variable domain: AAGVIQSPRHLIKEKRETATLKCYPIPRHDTVYWYQQGPGQDPQFLISFYEKMQSDKGSIPDRFSAQQFSDYHSELNMSSLELGDSALYFCASSLGGTGVYEQYFGPGTRLTVT.

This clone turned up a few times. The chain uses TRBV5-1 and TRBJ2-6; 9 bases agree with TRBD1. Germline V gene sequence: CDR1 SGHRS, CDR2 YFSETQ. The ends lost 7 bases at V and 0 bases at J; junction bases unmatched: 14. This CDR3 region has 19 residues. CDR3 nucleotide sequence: TGCGCCAGCGGATACCCGCCGGGACAGGGACCCTCTGGGGCCAACGTCCTGACTTTC. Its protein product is CASGYPPGQGPSGANVLTF.

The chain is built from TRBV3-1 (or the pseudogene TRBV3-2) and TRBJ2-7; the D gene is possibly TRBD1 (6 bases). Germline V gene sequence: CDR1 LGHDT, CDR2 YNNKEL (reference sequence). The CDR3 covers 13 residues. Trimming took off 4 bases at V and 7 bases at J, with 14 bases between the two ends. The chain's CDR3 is CASSPRGGWEQYF. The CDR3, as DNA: TGTGCCAGCAGCCCGAGAGGGGGTTGGGAGCAGTACTTC.

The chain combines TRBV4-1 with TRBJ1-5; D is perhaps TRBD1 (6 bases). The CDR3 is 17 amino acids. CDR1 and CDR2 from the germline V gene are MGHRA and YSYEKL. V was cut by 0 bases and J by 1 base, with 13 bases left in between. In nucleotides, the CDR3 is TGCGCCAGCAGCCAAGAGTGGGGGCAGAGGAGCAATCAGCCCCAGCATTTT. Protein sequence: CASSQEWGQRSNQPQHF.

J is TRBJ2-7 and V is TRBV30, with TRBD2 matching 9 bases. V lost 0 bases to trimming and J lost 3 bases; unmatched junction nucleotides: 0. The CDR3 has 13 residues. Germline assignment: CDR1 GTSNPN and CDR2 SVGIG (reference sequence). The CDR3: CAWSVLAGYEQYF. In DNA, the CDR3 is TGTGCCTGGAGTGTACTAGCGGGCTACGAGCAGTACTTC.

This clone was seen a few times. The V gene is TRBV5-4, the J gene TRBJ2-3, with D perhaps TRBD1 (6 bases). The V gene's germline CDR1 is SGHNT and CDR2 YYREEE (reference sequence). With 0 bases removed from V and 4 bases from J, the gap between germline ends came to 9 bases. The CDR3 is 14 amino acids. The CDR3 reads CASSLAGGADTQYF. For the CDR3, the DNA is TGTGCCAGCAGCTTGGCTGGGGGCGCAGATACGCAGTATTTT.

Here the CDR3 DNA reads TGTGCCAGCAGCCAAGCGGGGGGACGGAGAGAGACCCAGTACTTC. Its protein is CASSQAGGRRETQYF. The rearrangement links TRBV14 to TRBJ2-5; 7 bases line up with TRBD2. The junction had 6 bases not matched to a gene; V was cut back by 1 base and J by 4 bases. The CDR3 runs to 15 residues. Germline-derived CDR1 and CDR2 are SGHDN and FVKESK.

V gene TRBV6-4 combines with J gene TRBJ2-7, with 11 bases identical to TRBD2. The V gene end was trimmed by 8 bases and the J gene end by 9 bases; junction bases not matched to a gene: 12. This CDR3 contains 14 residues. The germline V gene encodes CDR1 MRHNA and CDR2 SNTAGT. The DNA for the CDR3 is TGTGCCAGCTCCCCAACCGGGACTAGCGGTGTGCAGTACTTC. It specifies CASSPTGTSGVQYF.

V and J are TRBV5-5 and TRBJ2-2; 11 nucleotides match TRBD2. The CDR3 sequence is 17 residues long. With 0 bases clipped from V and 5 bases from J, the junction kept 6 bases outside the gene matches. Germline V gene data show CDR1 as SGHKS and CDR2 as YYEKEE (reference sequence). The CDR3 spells CASSLAVGLAETGELFF. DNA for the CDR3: TGTGCCAGCAGCTTGGCCGTGGGACTAGCGGAAACCGGGGAGCTGTTTTTT.

DNA for the CDR3: TGCGCCAGCGTTGGCGGGGGCTACACAGATACGCAGTATTTT. Protein product: CASVGGGYTDTQYF. V gene TRBV5-1 combines with J gene TRBJ2-3; D is possibly TRBD2 (7 bases). In germline, CDR1 is SGHRS, CDR2 YFSETQ. This CDR3 spans 14 amino acids. The V gene lost 7 bases and the J gene lost 2 bases, with 14 bases spanning the gap.

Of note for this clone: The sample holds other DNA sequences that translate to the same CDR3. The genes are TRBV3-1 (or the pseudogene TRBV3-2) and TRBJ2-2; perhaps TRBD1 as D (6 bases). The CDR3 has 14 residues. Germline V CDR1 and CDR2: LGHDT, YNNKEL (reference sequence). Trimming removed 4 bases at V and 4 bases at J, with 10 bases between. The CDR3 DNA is TGTGCCAGCAGCCCAGGGGTAGGCACCGGGGAGCTGTTTTTT. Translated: CASSPGVGTGELFF.

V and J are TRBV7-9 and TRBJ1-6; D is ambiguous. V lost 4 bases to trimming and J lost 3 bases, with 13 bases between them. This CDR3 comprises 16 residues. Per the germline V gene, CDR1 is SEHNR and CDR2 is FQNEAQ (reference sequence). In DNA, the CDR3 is TGTGCCAGCAGCTCCACCCCGGGGTTCTATAATTCACCCCTCCACTTT. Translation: CASSSTPGFYNSPLHF.

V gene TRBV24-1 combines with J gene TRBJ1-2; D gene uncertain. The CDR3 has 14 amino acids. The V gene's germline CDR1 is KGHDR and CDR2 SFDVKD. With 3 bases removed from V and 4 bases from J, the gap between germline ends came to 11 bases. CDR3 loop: CATSDETRLYGYTF. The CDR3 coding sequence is TGTGCCACCAGTGATGAGACACGGCTCTATGGCTACACCTTC.

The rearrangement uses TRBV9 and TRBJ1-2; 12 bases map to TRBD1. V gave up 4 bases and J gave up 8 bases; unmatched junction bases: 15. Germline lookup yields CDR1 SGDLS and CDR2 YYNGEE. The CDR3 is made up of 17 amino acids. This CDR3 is CASSPTGTGGAFEGYTF. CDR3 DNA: TGTGCCAGCAGCCCTACCGGGACAGGGGGCGCTTTTGAAGGCTACACCTTC.

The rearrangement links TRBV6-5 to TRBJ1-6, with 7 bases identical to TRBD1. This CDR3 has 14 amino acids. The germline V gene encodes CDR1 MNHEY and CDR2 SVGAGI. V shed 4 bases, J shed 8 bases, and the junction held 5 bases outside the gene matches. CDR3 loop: CASSSTGFDSPLHF. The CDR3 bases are TGTGCCAGCAGTTCGACAGGGTTCGATTCACCCCTCCACTTT.

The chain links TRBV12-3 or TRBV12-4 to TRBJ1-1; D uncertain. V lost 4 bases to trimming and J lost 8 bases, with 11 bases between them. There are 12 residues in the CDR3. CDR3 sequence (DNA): TGTGCCAGCAGTTACGGGTCCCTCGAAGCTTTCTTT. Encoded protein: CASSYGSLEAFF.

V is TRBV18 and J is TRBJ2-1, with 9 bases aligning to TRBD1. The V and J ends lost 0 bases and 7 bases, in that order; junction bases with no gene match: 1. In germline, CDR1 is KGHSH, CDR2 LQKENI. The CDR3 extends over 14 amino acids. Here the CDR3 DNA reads TGTGCCAGCTCACCACCGGGGACAGGGAATGAGCAGTTCTTC. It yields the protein CASSPPGTGNEQFF.

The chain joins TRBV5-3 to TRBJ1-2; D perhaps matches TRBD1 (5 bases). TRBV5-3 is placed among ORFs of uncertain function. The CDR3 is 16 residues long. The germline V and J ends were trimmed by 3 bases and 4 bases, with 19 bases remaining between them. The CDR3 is CARSSPGGLGLYGYTF. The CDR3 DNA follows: TGTGCCAGAAGCTCCCCCGGGGGTCTGGGCCTCTATGGCTACACCTTC.